These 8 T cell receptor beta chains originate from one sample sequenced in a study of control samples from healthy donors and cancer patients. Assay: immunoSEQ multiplex PCR; the TCRdb copy retains only in-frame clones and omits some. The sample holds approximately 120,000 clones; about 88% are singletons and the top ten take around 2%. Sequencing used blood. The receptors here all came from a man younger than 35 in good health.

The J gene is TRBJ2-7, the V gene TRBV5-4, with a possible D match to TRBD2 (6 bases). The CDR3 extends over 14 amino acids. Germline CDR1 and CDR2: SGHNT and YYREEE (reference sequence). Trimming cost V 4 bases and J 2 bases, with 13 bases left between them. For the CDR3, the DNA is TGTGCCAGCAGCCAACCTAGCGAACCCTACGAGCAGTACTTC. Residues: CASSQPSEPYEQYF.

The genes are TRBV5-6 and TRBJ2-5; D possibly uses TRBD1 or TRBD2 (5 bases each). Germline assignment: CDR1 SGHDT and CDR2 YYEEEE. The CDR3 is made up of 13 amino acids. V lost 4 bases and J 5 bases, leaving 12 bases between the germline ends. CDR3 bases: TGTGCCAGCAGCCGGGACGACGGGGAGACCCAGTACTTC. Its translation is CASSRDDGETQYF.

This chain uses TRBV3-1 (or the pseudogene TRBV3-2) with TRBJ2-3; 10 bases align to TRBD2. Germline CDR1 LGHDT, CDR2 YNNKEL (reference sequence). The junction had 6 bases not matched to a gene; V was cut back by 0 bases and J by 3 bases. The CDR3 totals 17 residues. In DNA, the CDR3 is TGTGCCAGCAGCCAAGAGCCGGCTAGCGGGAGAACAGATACGCAGTATTTT. Residues: CASSQEPASGRTDTQYF.

This clone was counted once. The rearrangement joins TRBV14 to TRBJ2-3; perhaps TRBD2 as D (5 bases). This CDR3 is built from 18 residues. With 0 bases removed from V and 2 bases from J, the gap between germline ends came to 18 bases. Germline-derived CDR1 and CDR2 are SGHDN and FVKESK. The CDR3 region has the DNA TGTGCCAGCAGCCAAGAGGTGTACGGGCGGGTACTCACAGATACGCAGTATTTT. Translating gives CASSQEVYGRVLTDTQYF.

The chain recombines TRBV2 with TRBJ1-6, with a weak D call TRBD1 (5 bases). The V gene lost 5 bases and the J gene lost 10 bases, with 18 bases spanning the gap. This CDR3 region has 15 residues. Germline loops: CDR1 SNHLY, CDR2 FYNNEI. Here the CDR3 DNA reads TGTGCCAGCAGTCAATCCGGGACTCTGGGGTCACCCCTCCACTTT. Encoded protein: CASSQSGTLGSPLHF. Looking up the rest from reference TRBV2 and TRBJ1-6 gives the full variable domain: EPEVTQTPSHQVTQMGQEVILRCVPISNHLYFYWYRQILGQKVEFLVSFYNNEISEKSEIFDDQFSVERPDGSNFTLKIRSTKLEDSAMYFCASSQSGTLGSPLHFGNGTRLTVT.

V and J are TRBV7-9 and TRBJ2-2, with 7 bases fitting TRBD1. Germline V gene lookup returns CDR1 SEHNR and CDR2 FQNEAQ (reference sequence). This CDR3 region has 17 residues. The ends lost 1 base at V and 1 base at J; junction bases unmatched: 6. The CDR3 DNA is TGTGCCAGCAGCTTAGTTCCGGGACAGAGGAACACCGGGGAGCTGTTTTTT. It yields the protein CASSLVPGQRNTGELFF.

The V and J genes are TRBV7-8 and TRBJ1-6; D is possibly TRBD1 (5 bases). Trimming took off 2 bases at V and 8 bases at J, with 16 bases between the two ends. The CDR3 spans 16 residues. Germline V gene lookup returns CDR1 SGHVS and CDR2 FQNEAQ. The CDR3 spells CASSLSLQGRDSPLHF. Written as DNA, the CDR3 is TGTGCCAGCAGCTTAAGTTTGCAGGGCCGGGATTCACCCCTCCACTTT.

The rearrangement uses TRBV30 and TRBJ1-4, with D perhaps matching TRBD1 (6 bases). The CDR3 contains 14 residues. The V gene lost 0 bases and the J gene lost 4 bases, with 9 bases spanning the gap. Germline V lookup: CDR1 GTSNPN, CDR2 SVGIG (reference sequence). CDR3 nucleotides: TGTGCCTGGAGTGTAGGGGGATTTAATGAAAAACTGTTTTTT. Protein product: CAWSVGGFNEKLFF.